The TCR beta chain described here comes from a study of T cells after yellow fever vaccination. Study results and caveats: FACS-sorted repertoires could harbor abundant contaminating bulk-population clonotypes. Re-detected after boosting: most primary clones, more than 95% of CD4 and roughly 88% of CD8. A small share of clonotypes appeared in both CD4 and CD8 compartments.

The CDR3 is made up of 15 amino acids. The V gene end was trimmed by 5 bases and the J gene end by 6 bases; junction bases not matched to a gene: 7. Using its own MiXCR run on the 5' RACE reads, TCRdb lists one record per CDR3 protein. The repertoire consists of approximately 70,000 distinct CDR3 sequences, with around 7% occurring once and the leading ten covering 30% to 45%. Of note for this clonotype: Its antigen is unknown.

The chain is built from TRBV12-3 or TRBV12-4 and TRBJ2-2; 9 bases align to TRBD1. This TCR was sampled from a man aged 18 to 30 who received the YFV17D yellow fever vaccine. The sample consisted of CD8+ T cells sorted from PBMCs, taken roughly 45 days after the first yellow fever vaccination. The CDR3 here is CASSPPNRGPGELFF. The CDR3 DNA follows: TGTGCCAGCAGTCCTCCCAACAGGGGGCCCGGGGAGCTGTTTTTT.